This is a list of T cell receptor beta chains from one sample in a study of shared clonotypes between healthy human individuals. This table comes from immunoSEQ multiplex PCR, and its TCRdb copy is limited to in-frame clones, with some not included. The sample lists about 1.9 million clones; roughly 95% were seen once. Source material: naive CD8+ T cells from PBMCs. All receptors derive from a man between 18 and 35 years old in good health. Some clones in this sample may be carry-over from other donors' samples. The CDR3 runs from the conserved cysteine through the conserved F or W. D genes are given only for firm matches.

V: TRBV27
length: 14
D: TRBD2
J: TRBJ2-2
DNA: TGTGCCAGCAGTTGGGTAGCGGGGACCGGGGAGCTGTTTTTT
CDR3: CASSWVAGTGELFF

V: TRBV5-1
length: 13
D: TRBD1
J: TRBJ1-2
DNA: TGCGCCAGCGGAGGGACAGGGACTTTTGGCTACACCTTC
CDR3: CASGGTGTFGYTF

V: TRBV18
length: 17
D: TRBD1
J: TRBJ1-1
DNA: TGTGCCAGCTCACCGGCAGGGACAGATCGTTTATATCCCGAAGCTTTCTTT
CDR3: CASSPAGTDRLYPEAFF

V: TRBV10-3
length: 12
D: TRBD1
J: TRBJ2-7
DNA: TGTGCCAGTACAGGGGGCTCGTACGAGCAGTACTTC
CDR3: CASTGGSYEQYF

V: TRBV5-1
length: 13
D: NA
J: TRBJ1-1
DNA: TGCGCCAGCAGCTTGGTGAGTAACACTGAAGCTTTCTTT
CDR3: CASSLVSNTEAFF

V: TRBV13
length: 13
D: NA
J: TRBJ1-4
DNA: TGTGCCAGCAGCTTACAAGGGAGTGAAAAACTGTTTTTT
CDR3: CASSLQGSEKLFF

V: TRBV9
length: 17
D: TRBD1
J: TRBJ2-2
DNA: TGTGCCAGCAGCGTAGGGAACCAGGGGGCTCGGAACGGGGAGCTGTTTTTT
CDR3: CASSVGNQGARNGELFF

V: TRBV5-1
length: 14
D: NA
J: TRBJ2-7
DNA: TGCGCCAGCAGCCTCAGGACAGAATCCTACGAGCAGTACTTC
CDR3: CASSLRTESYEQYF

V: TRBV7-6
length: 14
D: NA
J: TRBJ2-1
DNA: TGTGCCAGCAGCTCGAGTTCCTCCTACAATGAGCAGTTCTTC
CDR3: CASSSSSSYNEQFF

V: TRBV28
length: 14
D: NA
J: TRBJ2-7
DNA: TGTGCCAGCAGTCCGACAGGCAACTCCTACGAGCAGTACTTC
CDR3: CASSPTGNSYEQYF

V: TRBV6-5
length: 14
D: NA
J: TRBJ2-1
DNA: TGTGCCAGCAGTTACTCGCCGGGGTGGAATGAGCAGTTCTTC
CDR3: CASSYSPGWNEQFF

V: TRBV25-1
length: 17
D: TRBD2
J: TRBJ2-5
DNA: TGTGCCAGCAGCCCCTCCGGGGCGGGAGATATCCAAGAGACCCAGTACTTC
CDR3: CASSPSGAGDIQETQYF

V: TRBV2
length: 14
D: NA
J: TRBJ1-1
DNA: TGTGCCAGCAGTGTATCAGGGTGGGACACTGAAGCTTTCTTT
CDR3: CASSVSGWDTEAFF

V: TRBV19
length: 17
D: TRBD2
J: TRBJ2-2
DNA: TGTGCCAGTAGTGTCGGACTAGCAGACTACGACACCGGGGAGCTGTTTTTT
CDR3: CASSVGLADYDTGELFF

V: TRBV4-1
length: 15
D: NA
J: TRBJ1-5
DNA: TGCGCCACGGGCCGGAGGAGCGGTAGCAATCAGCCCCAGCATTTT
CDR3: CATGRRSGSNQPQHF

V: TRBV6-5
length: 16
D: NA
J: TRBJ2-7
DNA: TGTGCCAGCAGTTGGAACAGCGGATCCAACTCCTACGAGCAGTACTTC
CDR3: CASSWNSGSNSYEQYF

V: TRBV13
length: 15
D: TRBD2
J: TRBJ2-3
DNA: TGTGCCAGCAGCTGGCTAGCGGGAGCCACAGATACGCAGTATTTT
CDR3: CASSWLAGATDTQYF

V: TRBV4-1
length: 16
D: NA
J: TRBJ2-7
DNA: TGCGCCAGCAGCCAGGCCGACAGGCTGAGCTCCTACGAGCAGTACTTC
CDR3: CASSQADRLSSYEQYF

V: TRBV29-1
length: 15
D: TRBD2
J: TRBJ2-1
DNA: TGCAGCGCCAGGGATTCTAGCGGCTCCTACAATGAGCAGTTCTTC
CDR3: CSARDSSGSYNEQFF

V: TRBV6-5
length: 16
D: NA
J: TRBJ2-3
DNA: TGTGCCAGCAGTTACTCGCAACGGGAGCTGGCAGATACGCAGTATTTT
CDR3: CASSYSQRELADTQYF

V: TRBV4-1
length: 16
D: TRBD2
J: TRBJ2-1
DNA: TGCGCCAGCAGCCAAGTGAGACTAGCGGAGAACAATGAGCAGTTCTTC
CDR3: CASSQVRLAENNEQFF

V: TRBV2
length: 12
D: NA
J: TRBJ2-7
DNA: TGTGCCGCGTACGGGGAGAATTACGAGCAGTACTTC
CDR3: CAAYGENYEQYF

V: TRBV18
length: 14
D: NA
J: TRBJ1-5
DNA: TGTGCCAGCTCACCGGGGACCTCGAATCAGCCCCAGCATTTT
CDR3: CASSPGTSNQPQHF